One and the same sample provided the 10 T cell receptor beta chains below, sequenced in a study of T cell repertoires in cytomegalovirus infection. TCRdb re-analysed the reads in MiXCR, keeping a single row per CDR3 protein. Of about 300,000 distinct CDR3 sequences in the sample, about 9.1% were seen once. Sequences were obtained from PBMCs. The receptors derive from a human donor in good health (CMV status not recorded). Some clones in this sample may be carry-over from other donors' samples.

There are many counts of this clonotype. The J gene is TRBJ2-5, the V gene TRBV29-1, with no clear D. Trimming cost V 3 bases and J 2 bases, with 7 bases left between them. CDR1 SQVTM and CDR2 ANQGSEA come from the germline V gene. This CDR3 comprises 12 residues. CDR3 residues: CSVDYQQETQYF. As DNA, the CDR3 is TGCAGCGTTGATTACCAGCAAGAGACCCAGTACTTC.

The sample holds a few counts of this clonotype. V usage is TRBV20-1 and J usage is TRBJ1-6; 7 bases fit TRBD1. The V gene end was trimmed by 4 bases and the J gene end by 6 bases; junction bases not matched to a gene: 6. Per germline, CDR1 DFQATT and CDR2 SNEGSKA (reference sequence). The CDR3 covers 14 residues. The CDR3 spells CSATAAGGNSPLHF. CDR3 in DNA: TGCAGTGCTACCGCCGCAGGGGGTAATTCACCCCTCCACTTT.

The gene calls are TRBV11-2 and TRBJ1-3; maybe TRBD1 (6 bases). Germline CDR1 is SGHAT and CDR2 is FQNNGV. V was pared by 7 bases and J by 4 bases, with 23 bases between. The CDR3 has 17 amino acids. CDR3 region: CASKGGGRGTYGNTIYF. The CDR3 nucleotides are TGTGCCAGCAAGGGGGGGGGCAGGGGTACTTACGGAAACACCATATATTTT.

This clonotype was seen at least ten times. The DNA for the CDR3 is TGTGCCAGTACCCCGGGCGCCCAACCAAAACTGTTTTTT. Translation: CASTPGAQPKLFF. This chain joins TRBV7-9 and TRBJ1-4; no reliable D call. The CDR3 covers 13 residues. The V and J ends lost 9 bases and 10 bases respectively, with 18 bases between them. The germline V gene encodes CDR1 SEHNR and CDR2 FQNEAQ (reference sequence).

This clonotype was seen repeatedly, ten times or more. The rearrangement joins TRBV7-9 to TRBJ2-5; 9 nucleotides match TRBD1. Germline assignment: CDR1 SEHNR and CDR2 FQNEAQ (reference sequence). The CDR3 contains 14 residues. With 3 bases clipped from V and 5 bases from J, the junction kept 4 bases outside the gene matches. The CDR3 spells CASSFGTGMETQYF. The CDR3 region has the DNA TGTGCCAGCAGCTTCGGGACAGGGATGGAGACCCAGTACTTC.

Many counts were recorded for this clonotype. The chain couples TRBV7-9 to TRBJ1-1; D not certain. The germline V and J ends were trimmed by 3 bases and 8 bases, with 4 bases remaining between them. Germline CDR1 reads SEHNR; CDR2 reads FQNEAQ (reference sequence). This CDR3 has 10 amino acids. CDR3 sequence reads: CASSFGEAFF. As DNA, the CDR3 is TGTGCCAGCAGCTTCGGAGAAGCTTTCTTT.

There are many counts of this clonotype. This chain connects TRBV7-8 to TRBJ1-3, with D unclear. Per the germline V gene, CDR1 is SGHVS and CDR2 is FQNEAQ. CDR3 length equals 17 residues. V lost 4 bases, J lost 0 bases, and 16 bases lay in between. CDR3 bases: TGTGCCAGCAGCTCAACTCCTCAGGTTTTCTCTGGAAACACCATATATTTT. Protein sequence: CASSSTPQVFSGNTIYF.

This clonotype has a single count. The chain couples TRBV5-6 to TRBJ1-2, with 8 bases that match TRBD1. The germline V gene encodes CDR1 SGHDT and CDR2 YYEEEE. The CDR3 loop spans 16 amino acids. V trimming: 2 bases; J trimming: 5 bases; junction bases outside the gene matches: 11. CDR3 amino acids: CASSLNRGRRAYGYTF. The CDR3 nucleotides are TGTGCCAGCAGCTTAAACAGGGGGAGGAGAGCATATGGCTACACCTTC.

This clonotype has a handful of counts. The rearrangement joins TRBV25-1 to TRBJ1-3; D might be TRBD1 (6 bases). The germline CDR1 and CDR2 sequences are MGHDK and SYGVNS. The V gene lost 6 bases and the J gene lost 12 bases, with 24 bases spanning the gap. This CDR3 region has 15 residues. CDR3 region: CASRGPTRGGPGIYF. The CDR3 region has the DNA TGTGCCAGCAGGGGTCCAACAAGGGGGGGGCCTGGCATATATTTT.

This clonotype was counted ten times or more. The J gene is TRBJ1-5, the V gene TRBV13, with a weak D call TRBD1 (5 bases). Germline V gene lookup returns CDR1 PRHDT and CDR2 FYEKMQ (reference sequence). This CDR3 contains 16 residues. With 0 bases removed from V and 4 bases from J, the gap between germline ends came to 13 bases. CDR3: CASSLGARALNQPQHF. CDR3 bases: TGTGCCAGCAGCTTAGGGGCCAGGGCCCTAAATCAGCCCCAGCATTTT.